Reported below is one TCR beta chain. The antigen is undetermined. This specimen belongs to a study of T-cell memory formation after mild COVID-19. Overall study results and limits: Clones shrinking from day 15 to 85 showed even CD4/CD8 mixes; later expanders tilted CD4+.

Researchers used 5'RACE with constant-segment primers to make TCR alpha and TCR beta cDNA libraries that carry sample barcodes and UMIs. Using its own MiXCR run on the 5' RACE reads, TCRdb lists one record per CDR3 protein. This sample has some 200,000 distinct CDR3 sequences, with about 21% found just once. CDR3 length: 15 residues. Trimming removed 3 bases from V and 3 bases from J; junction bases left unmatched: 6. Per the germline V gene, CDR1 is SGHAT and CDR2 is FQNNGV. V is TRBV11-2 and J is TRBJ1-2, with TRBD1 identical over 8 bases. Sequencing input: PBMCs or a T cell subset sorted from them (not recorded which). The receptor comes from an adult woman who had mild COVID-19 (a few samples of this study predate the infection). Cell type and time point are not known. CDR3 residues: CASSFGTGGYYGYTF. DNA of the CDR3: TGTGCCAGCAGCTTCGGTACAGGGGGTTACTATGGCTACACCTTC.